The present TCR beta chain was sequenced within a study of blood T cell repertoires in COVID-19. Turning to the study itself: Acute-phase and convalescent COVID-19 samples originated in the United States, Italy and Spain.

Sequenced by immunoSEQ multiplex PCR; TCRdb stores in-frame clones only, minus some. The sample includes almost 25,000 clones, 92% of them seen just once. Germline CDR1 and CDR2: SNHLY and FYNNEI. This CDR3 has 13 residues. Trimming shortened V by 1 base and J by 6 bases, and 10 bases separated the two germline ends. This TCR derives from a man aged 65 to 85 with active COVID-19. Material for sequencing was peripheral blood. V is TRBV2 and J is TRBJ2-7; weak D call: TRBD2 (5 bases). The CDR3 bases are TGTGCCAGCAGTGAAGGGAGGCCCTTCGAGCAGTACTTC. Its translation: CASSEGRPFEQYF.